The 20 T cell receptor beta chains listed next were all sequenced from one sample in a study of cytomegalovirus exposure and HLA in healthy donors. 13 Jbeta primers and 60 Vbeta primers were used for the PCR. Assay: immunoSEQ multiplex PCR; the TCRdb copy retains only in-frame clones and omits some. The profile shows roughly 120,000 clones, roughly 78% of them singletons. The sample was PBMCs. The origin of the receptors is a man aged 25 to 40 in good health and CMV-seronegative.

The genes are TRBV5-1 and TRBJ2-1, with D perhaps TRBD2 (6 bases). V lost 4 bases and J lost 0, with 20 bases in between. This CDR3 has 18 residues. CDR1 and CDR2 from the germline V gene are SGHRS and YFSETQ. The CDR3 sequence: CASSPEWGVGGSYNEQFF. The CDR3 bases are TGCGCCAGCAGCCCCGAGTGGGGGGTGGGGGGCTCCTACAATGAGCAGTTCTTC.

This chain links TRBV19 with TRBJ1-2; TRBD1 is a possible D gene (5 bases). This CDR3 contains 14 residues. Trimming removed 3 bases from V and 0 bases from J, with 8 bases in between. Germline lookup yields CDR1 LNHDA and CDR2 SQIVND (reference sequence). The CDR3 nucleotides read TGTGCCAGTAGTATCCAGGGATCTAACTATGGCTACACCTTC. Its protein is CASSIQGSNYGYTF. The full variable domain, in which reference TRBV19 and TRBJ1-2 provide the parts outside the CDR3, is DGGITQSPKYLFRKEGQNVTLSCEQNLNHDAMYWYRQDPGQGLRLIYYSQIVNDFQKGDIAEGYSVSREKKESFPLTVTSAQKNPTAFYLCASSIQGSNYGYTFGSGTRLTVV.

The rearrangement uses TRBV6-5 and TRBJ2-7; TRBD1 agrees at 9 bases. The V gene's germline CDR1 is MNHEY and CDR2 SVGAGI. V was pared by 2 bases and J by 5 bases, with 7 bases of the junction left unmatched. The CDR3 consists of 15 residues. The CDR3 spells CASSYTDRGWDEQYF. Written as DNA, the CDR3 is TGTGCCAGCAGTTACACAGACAGGGGGTGGGACGAGCAGTACTTC.

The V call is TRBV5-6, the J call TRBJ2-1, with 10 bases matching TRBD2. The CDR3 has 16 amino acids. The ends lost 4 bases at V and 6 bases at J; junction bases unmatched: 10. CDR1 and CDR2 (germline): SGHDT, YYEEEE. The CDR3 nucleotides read TGTGCCAGCAGCCCTGCTCCTAGCGGGAGTGTCAATGAGCAGTTCTTC. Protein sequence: CASSPAPSGSVNEQFF. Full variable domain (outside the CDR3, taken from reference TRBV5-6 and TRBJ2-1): DAGVTQSPTHLIKTRGQQVTLRCSPKSGHDTVSWYQQALGQGPQFIFQYYEEEERQRGNFPDRFSGHQFPNYSSELNVNALLLGDSALYLCASSPAPSGSVNEQFFGPGTRLTVL.

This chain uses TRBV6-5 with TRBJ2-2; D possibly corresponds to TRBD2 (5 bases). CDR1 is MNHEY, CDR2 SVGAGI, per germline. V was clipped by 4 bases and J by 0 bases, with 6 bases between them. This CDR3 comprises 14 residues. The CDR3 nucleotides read TGTGCCAGCAGTTTCGGGGCGAACACCGGGGAGCTGTTTTTT. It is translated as CASSFGANTGELFF.

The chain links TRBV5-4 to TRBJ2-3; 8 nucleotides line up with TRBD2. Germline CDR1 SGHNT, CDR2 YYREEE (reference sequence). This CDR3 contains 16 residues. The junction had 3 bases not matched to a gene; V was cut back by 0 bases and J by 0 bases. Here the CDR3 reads CASSLEASGSTDTQYF. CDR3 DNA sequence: TGTGCCAGCAGCTTGGAGGCTAGCGGGAGCACAGATACGCAGTATTTT.

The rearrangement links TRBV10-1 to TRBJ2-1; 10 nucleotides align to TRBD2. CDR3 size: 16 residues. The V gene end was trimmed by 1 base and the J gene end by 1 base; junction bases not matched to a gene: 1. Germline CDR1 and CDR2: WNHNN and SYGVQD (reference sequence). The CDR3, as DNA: TGCGCCAGCAGTGAGTTGACTAGCGGGTCCTACAATGAGCAGTTCTTC. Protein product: CASSELTSGSYNEQFF.

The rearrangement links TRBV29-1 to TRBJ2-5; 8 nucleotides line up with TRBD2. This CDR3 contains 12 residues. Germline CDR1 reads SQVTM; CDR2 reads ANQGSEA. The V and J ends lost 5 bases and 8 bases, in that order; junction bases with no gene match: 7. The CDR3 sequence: CSVITSGDTQYF. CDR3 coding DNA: TGCAGCGTTATAACTAGCGGTGACACCCAGTACTTC.

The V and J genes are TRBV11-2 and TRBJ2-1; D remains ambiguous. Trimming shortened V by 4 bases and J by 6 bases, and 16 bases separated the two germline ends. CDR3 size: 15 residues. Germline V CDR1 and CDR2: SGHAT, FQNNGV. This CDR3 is CASSSLGLSGNEQFF. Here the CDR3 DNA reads TGTGCCAGCAGCTCGCTTGGCCTTTCTGGCAATGAGCAGTTCTTC. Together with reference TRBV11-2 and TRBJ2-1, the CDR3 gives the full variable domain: EAGVAQSPRYKIIEKRQSVAFWCNPISGHATLYWYQQILGQGPKLLIQFQNNGVVDDSQLPKDRFSAERLKGVDSTLKIQPAKLEDSAVYLCASSSLGLSGNEQFFGPGTRLTVL.

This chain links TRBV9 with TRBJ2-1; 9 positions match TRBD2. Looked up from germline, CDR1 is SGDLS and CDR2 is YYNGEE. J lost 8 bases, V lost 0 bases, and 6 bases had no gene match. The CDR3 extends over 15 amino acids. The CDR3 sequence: CASSVGLIAGDEQFF. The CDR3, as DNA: TGTGCCAGCAGCGTAGGGTTGATAGCGGGAGATGAGCAGTTCTTC.

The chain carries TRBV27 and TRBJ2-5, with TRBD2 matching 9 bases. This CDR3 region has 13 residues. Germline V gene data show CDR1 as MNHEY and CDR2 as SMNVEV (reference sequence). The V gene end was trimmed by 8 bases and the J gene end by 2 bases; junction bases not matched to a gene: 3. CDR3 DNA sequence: TGTGCCAGCGGACTAGCGACACAAGAGACCCAGTACTTC. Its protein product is CASGLATQETQYF.

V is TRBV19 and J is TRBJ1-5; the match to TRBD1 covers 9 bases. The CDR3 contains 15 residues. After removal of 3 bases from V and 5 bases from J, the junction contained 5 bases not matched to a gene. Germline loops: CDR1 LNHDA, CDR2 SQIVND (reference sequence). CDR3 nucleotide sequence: TGTGCCAGTAGTATGGCGTACAGGGGGCATCAGCCCCAGCATTTT. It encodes CASSMAYRGHQPQHF.

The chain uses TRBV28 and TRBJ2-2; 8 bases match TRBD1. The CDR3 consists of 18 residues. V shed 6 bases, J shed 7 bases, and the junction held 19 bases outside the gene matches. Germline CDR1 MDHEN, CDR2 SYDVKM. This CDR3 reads CASSIIQGANAGYGELFF. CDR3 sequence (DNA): TGTGCCAGCAGCATTATTCAGGGGGCTAACGCGGGCTACGGGGAGCTGTTTTTT.

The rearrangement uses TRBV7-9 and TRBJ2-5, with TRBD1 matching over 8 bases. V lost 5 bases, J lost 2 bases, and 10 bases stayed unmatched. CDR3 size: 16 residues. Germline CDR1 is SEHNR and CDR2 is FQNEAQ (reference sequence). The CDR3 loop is CASSHSQQGVQETQYF. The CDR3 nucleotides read TGTGCCAGCAGCCATTCTCAACAGGGGGTACAAGAGACCCAGTACTTC.

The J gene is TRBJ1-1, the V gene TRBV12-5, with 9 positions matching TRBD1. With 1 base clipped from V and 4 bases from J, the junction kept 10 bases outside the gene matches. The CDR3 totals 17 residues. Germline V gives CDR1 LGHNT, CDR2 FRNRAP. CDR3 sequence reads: CASGLETGGFRATEAFF. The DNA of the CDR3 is TGTGCTAGTGGTTTGGAGACAGGGGGGTTCAGGGCCACTGAAGCTTTCTTT.

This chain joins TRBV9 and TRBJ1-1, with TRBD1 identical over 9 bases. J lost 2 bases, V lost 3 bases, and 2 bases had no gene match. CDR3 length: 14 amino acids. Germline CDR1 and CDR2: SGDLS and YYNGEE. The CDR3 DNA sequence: TGTGCCAGCAGCGGGGGACAGGGAAACACTGAAGCTTTCTTT. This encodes CASSGGQGNTEAFF.

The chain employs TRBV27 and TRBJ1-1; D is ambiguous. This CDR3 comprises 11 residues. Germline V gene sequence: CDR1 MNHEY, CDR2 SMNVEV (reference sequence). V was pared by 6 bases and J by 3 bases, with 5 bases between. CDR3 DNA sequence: TGTGCCAGCAGAAGCTACACTGAAGCTTTCTTT. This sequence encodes CASRSYTEAFF.

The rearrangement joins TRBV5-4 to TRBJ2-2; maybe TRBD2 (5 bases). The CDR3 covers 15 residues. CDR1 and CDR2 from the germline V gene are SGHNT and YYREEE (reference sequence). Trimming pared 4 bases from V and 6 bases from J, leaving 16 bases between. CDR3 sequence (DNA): TGTGCCAGCAGCCGAGCGGCCGGGGAACCCGGGGAGCTGTTTTTT. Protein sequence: CASSRAAGEPGELFF.

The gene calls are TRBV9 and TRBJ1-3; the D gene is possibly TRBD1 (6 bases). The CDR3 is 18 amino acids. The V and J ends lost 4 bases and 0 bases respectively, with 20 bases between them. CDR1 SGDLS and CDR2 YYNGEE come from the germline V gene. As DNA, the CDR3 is TGTGCCAGCAGCCTCGGGACCGGGGGGGCAGGCTCTGGAAACACCATATATTTT. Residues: CASSLGTGGAGSGNTIYF.

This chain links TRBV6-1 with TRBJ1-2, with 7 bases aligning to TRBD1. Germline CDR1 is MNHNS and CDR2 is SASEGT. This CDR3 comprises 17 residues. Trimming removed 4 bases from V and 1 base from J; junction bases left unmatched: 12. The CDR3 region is CASSALFLRDSNYGYTF. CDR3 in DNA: TGTGCCAGCAGTGCATTATTCCTCCGGGACAGTAACTATGGCTACACCTTC.